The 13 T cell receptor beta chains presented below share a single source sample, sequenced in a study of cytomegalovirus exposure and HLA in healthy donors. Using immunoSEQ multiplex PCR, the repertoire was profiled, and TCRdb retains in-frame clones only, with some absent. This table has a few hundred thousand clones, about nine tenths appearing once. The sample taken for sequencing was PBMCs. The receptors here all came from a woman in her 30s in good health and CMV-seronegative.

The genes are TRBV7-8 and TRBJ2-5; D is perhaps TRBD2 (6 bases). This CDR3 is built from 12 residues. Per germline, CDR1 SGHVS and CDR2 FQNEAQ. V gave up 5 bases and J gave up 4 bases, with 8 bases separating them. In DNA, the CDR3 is TGTGCCAGCAGCAGACTAGGAGAGACCCAGTACTTC. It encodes CASSRLGETQYF.

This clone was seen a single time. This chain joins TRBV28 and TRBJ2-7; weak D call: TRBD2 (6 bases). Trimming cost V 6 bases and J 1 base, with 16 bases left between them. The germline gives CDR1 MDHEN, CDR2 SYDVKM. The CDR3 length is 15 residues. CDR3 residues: CASSARGTLSYEQYF. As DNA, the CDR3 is TGTGCCAGCAGCGCCCGCGGGACGCTATCCTACGAGCAGTACTTC.

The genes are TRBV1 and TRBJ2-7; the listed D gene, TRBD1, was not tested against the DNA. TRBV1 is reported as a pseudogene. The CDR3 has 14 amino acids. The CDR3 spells CTSSCWGRSYEQYF. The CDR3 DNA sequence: TGCACCAGCAGCTGTTGGGGCCGCTCCTACGAGCAGTACTTC.

The CDR3 region is CASGDSSGSEQFF. CDR3 coding DNA: TGCGCCAGCGGGGACTCTAGCGGGTCCGAGCAGTTCTTC. The chain links TRBV5-1 to TRBJ2-1; 8 bases fit TRBD2. The CDR3 runs 13 residues. Trimming took 7 bases from V and 10 from J; bases not matched to a gene: 10. The V gene's germline CDR1 is SGHRS and CDR2 YFSETQ. The complete variable domain, with remaining parts taken from reference TRBV5-1 and TRBJ2-1, reads KAGVTQTPRYLIKTRGQQVTLSCSPISGHRSVSWYQQTPGQGLQFLFEYFSETQRNKGNFPGRFSGRQFSNSRSEMNVSTLELGDSALYLCASGDSSGSEQFFGPGTRLTVL.

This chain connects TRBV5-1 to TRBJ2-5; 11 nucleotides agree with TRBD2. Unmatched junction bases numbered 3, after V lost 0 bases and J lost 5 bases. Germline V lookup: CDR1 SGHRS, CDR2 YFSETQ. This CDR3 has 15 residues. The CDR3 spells CASSLGLAGYETQYF. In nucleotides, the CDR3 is TGCGCCAGCAGCTTGGGACTAGCGGGATATGAGACCCAGTACTTC.

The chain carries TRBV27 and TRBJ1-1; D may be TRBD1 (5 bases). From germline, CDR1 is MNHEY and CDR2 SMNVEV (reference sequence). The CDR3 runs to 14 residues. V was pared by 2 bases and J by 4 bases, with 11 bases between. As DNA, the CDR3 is TGTGCCAGCAGTTTAGACAGTTCCCTCACTGAAGCTTTCTTT. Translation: CASSLDSSLTEAFF.

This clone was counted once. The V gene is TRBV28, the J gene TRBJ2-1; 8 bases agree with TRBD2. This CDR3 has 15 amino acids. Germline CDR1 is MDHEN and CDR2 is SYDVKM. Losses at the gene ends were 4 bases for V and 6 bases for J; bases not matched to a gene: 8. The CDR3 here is CASSSQSGLANEQFF. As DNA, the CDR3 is TGTGCCAGCAGTTCCCAATCAGGACTAGCCAATGAGCAGTTCTTC.

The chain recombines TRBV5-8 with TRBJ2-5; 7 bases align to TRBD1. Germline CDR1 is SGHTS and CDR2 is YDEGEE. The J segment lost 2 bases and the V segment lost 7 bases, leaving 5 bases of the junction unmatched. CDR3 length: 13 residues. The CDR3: CASSDRPQETQYF. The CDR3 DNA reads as TGTGCCAGCTCGGACAGGCCACAAGAGACCCAGTACTTC.

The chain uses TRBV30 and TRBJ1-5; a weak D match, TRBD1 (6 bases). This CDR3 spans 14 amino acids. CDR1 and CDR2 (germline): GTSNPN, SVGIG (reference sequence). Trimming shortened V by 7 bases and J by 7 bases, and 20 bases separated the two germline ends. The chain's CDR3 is CAYASQGGYQPQHF. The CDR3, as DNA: TGTGCCTACGCGTCACAGGGTGGTTACCAGCCCCAGCATTTT.

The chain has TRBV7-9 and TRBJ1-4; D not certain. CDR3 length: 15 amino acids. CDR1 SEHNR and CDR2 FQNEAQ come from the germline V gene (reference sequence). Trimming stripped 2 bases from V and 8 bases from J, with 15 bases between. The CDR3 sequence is CASSLSSLVGEKLFF. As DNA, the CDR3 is TGTGCCAGCAGCTTATCCAGTCTCGTCGGGGAAAAACTGTTTTTT.

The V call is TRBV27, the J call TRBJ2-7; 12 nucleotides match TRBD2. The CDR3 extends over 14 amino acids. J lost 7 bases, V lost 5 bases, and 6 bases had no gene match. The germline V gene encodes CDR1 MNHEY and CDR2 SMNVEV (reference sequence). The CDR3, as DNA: TGTGCCAGCAGTCCGACTAGCGGGAGAGGGGAGCAGTACTTC. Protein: CASSPTSGRGEQYF.

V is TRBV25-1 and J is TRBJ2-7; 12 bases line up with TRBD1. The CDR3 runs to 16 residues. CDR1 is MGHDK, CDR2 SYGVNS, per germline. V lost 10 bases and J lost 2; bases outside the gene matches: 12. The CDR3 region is CATMPRDRGLTYEQYF. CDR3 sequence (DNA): TGTGCCACCATGCCCCGGGACAGGGGGCTGACCTACGAGCAGTACTTC.

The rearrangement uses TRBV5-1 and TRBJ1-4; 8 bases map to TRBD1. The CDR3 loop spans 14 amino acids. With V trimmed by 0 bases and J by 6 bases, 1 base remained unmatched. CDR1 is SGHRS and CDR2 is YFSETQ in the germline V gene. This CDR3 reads CASSLATGDEKLFF. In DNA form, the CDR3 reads TGCGCCAGCAGCTTGGCGACAGGGGATGAAAAACTGTTTTTT. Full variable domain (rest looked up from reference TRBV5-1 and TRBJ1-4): KAGVTQTPRYLIKTRGQQVTLSCSPISGHRSVSWYQQTPGQGLQFLFEYFSETQRNKGNFPGRFSGRQFSNSRSEMNVSTLELGDSALYLCASSLATGDEKLFFGSGTQLSVL.